This T cell receptor gamma chain is drawn from a study of fetal and pediatric gammadelta thymocytes (dated by TCRdb to between 2022 and 2023). As for the study more broadly: Previously published data and newly generated, unpublished data were combined in the bulk gammadelta thymocyte repertoires, which were used to strengthen a single-cell study of gammadelta thymocyte development. The set of bulk gammadelta thymocyte repertoires included about ten subjects in total: 3 fetal thymus donors and 7 pediatric thymus donors. Unpublished data were combined with previously published data (refs 27,28) to make up the bulk gammadelta thymocyte repertoires. To increase subject numbers and strengthen the CDR3 publicity analysis, bulk TCR repertoire data were added.

General findings and caveats noted by the study authors: Fetal gammadelta thymocyte repertoires were previously reported to be enriched for TRDV2, TRGV8 and TRGV9 usage, low N additions and public CDR3s compared with post-natal repertoires.

This clone was counted a few times. Its antigen specificity is not known. Nothing much larger sits one base from this clone, and base qualities are not available. Thymocytes were stained with Zombie NIR viability dye and antibodies against CD3 (UCHT1), TCRgammadelta (11F2), TCRVgamma9 (IMMU360) and TCRVdelta2 (IMMU389). Bulk TRD and TRG CDR3 repertoires were produced separately from sorted Vgamma9Vdelta2 and nonVgamma9Vdelta2 gammadelta thymocytes taken from human fetal and pediatric thymuses. Pediatric thymus tissue was collected in Belgium from children having cardiac surgery. The pediatric thymus donors in the study ranged in age from about 1 to 11 years. Thymic cell suspensions from fetal and post-natal thymuses were prepared as previously described. NonVgamma9Vdelta2 thymocytes were sorted as CD3+ gammadeltaTCR+ cells that did not have the Vgamma9+Vdelta2+ phenotype. Cell sorting was done on a FACS Aria III cell sorter (BD Biosciences).

CDR1 and CDR2 are read off the germline V gene as VENAVY and YDSYNSRV. Measured from the cysteine to the phenylalanine, the CDR3 is 15 residues long. Just CDR3 DNA is preserved here, 45 bases in frame from base 1. V is cut back by 1 base and J by 4 bases, with 6 bases in the junction unmatched. The listed sequencing device is Illumina MiSeq. Concerning the study's data processing: For publicity analysis, the Vgamma9Vdelta2 and nonVgamma9Vdelta2 bulk CDR3 files were merged for each subject into one combined repertoire per subject. Using base R and dplyr, CDR3 publicity was scored on a scale from 0 to 19 by checking each amino acid sequence across 9 single-cell datasets and under 13 bulk repertoires. Identical DNA sequences were merged into single rows after TCRdb reprocessed the public reads with CATT. The V and J calls here are based on TCRdb, not the publication. In all, the sample holds some 550 gamma-chain clones, and approximately 4% of those were seen once. The ten largest make up under 13% of the sample.

The TCR originated in a child who underwent cardiac surgery and was recorded as healthy. The chain joins TRGV8 to TRGJP2. Material for sequencing was non-Vgamma9Vdelta2 gamma-delta T cells from the thymus. This specimen's cell subset or site label, per the study, means: CD3+gammadeltaTCR+ thymocytes not co-expressing Vgamma9 and Vdelta2. The CDR3 corresponds to CATWDRGTSDWIKTF. In nucleotides, the sequence is TGTGCCACCTGGGATAGAGGGACTAGTGATTGGATCAAGACGTTT.